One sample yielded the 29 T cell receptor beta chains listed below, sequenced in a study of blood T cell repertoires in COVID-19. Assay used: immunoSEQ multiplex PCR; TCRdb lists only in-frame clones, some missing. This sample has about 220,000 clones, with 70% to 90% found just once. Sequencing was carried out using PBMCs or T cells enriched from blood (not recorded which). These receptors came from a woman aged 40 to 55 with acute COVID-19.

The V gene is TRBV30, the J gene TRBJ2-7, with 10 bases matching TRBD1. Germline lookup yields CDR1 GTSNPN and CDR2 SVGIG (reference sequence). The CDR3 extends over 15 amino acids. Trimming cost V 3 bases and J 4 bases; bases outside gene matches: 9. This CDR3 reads CAWREPGQGRYEQYF. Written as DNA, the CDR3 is TGTGCCTGGAGGGAACCGGGACAGGGGAGGTACGAGCAGTACTTC.

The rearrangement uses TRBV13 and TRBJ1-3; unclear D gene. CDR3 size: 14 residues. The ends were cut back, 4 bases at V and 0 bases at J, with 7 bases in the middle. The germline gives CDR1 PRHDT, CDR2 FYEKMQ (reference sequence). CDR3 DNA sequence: TGTGCCAGCAGCTCCCTAGACTCTGGAAACACCATATATTTT. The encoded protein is CASSSLDSGNTIYF.

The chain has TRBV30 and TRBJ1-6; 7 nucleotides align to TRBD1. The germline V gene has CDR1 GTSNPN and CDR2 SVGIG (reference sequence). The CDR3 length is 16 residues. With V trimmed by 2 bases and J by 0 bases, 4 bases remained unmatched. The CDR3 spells CAWSSGGNSYNSPLHF. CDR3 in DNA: TGTGCCTGGAGTTCAGGGGGAAACTCCTATAATTCACCCCTCCACTTT.

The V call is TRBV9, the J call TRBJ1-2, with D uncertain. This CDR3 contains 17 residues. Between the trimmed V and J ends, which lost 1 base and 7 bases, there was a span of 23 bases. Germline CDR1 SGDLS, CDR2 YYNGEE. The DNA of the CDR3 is TGTGCCAGCAGCGTAAGCCCGTCGGGTTTTGCCCCTAGTGGCTACACCTTC. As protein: CASSVSPSGFAPSGYTF.

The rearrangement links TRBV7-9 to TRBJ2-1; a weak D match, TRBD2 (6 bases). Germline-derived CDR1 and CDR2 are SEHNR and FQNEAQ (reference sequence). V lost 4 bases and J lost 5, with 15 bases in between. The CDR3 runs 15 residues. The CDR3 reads CASSYADYLNNEQFF. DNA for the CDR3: TGTGCCAGCAGCTATGCGGACTACCTCAACAATGAGCAGTTCTTC.

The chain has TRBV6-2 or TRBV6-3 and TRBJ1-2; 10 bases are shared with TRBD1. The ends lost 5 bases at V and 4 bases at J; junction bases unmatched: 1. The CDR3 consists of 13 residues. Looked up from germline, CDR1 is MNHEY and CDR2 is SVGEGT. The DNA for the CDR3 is TGTGCCAGCAGTAGGACAGGGGGCTATGGCTACACCTTC. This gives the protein CASSRTGGYGYTF.

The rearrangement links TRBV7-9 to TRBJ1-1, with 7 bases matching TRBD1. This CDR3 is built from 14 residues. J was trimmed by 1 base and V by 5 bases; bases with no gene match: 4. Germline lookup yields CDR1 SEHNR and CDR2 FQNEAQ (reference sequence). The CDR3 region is CASSRGQPNTEAFF. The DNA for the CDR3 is TGTGCCAGCAGCCGGGGACAGCCGAACACTGAAGCTTTCTTT.

The CDR3 bases are TGTGCCAGCAGCGCGGGAGCGGGGGTGAGGAACACCGGGGAGCTGTTTTTT. Its protein is CASSAGAGVRNTGELFF. This chain connects TRBV9 to TRBJ2-2; 8 nucleotides match TRBD2. Germline loops: CDR1 SGDLS, CDR2 YYNGEE. The CDR3 totals 17 residues. The J segment lost 1 base and the V segment lost 3 bases, leaving 8 bases of the junction unmatched.

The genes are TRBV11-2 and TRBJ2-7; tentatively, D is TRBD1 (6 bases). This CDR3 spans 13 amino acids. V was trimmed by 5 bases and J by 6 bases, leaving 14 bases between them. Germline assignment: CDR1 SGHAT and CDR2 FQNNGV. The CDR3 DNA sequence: TGTGCCAGCAGCCGACAGGTCCGGTCCGAGCAGTACGTC. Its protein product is CASSRQVRSEQYV.

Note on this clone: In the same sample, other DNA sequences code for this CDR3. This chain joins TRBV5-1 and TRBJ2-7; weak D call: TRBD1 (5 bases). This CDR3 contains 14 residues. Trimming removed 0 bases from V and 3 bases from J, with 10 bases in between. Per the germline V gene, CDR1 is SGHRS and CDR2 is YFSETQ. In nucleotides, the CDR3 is TGCGCCAGCAGCTTGGGTCAGGGATTCTACGAGCAGTACTTC. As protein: CASSLGQGFYEQYF.

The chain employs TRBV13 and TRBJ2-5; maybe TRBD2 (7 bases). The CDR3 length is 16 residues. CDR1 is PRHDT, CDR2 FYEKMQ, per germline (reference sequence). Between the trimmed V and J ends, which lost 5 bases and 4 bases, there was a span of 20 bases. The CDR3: CASSVNLGGAGETQYF. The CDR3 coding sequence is TGTGCCAGCAGCGTTAACTTAGGGGGGGCCGGAGAGACCCAGTACTTC. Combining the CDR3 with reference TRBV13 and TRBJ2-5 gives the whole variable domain AAGVIQSPRHLIKEKRETATLKCYPIPRHDTVYWYQQGPGQDPQFLISFYEKMQSDKGSIPDRFSAQQFSDYHSELNMSSLELGDSALYFCASSVNLGGAGETQYFGPGTRLLVL.

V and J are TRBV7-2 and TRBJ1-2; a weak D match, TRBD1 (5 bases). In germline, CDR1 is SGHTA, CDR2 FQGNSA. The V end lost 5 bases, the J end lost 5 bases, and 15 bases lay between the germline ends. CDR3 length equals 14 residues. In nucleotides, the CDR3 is TGTGCCAGCAGCCTCCAGACCGGGACTTATGGCTACACCTTC. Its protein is CASSLQTGTYGYTF.

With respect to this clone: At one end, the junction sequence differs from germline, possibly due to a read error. CDR3 sequence (DNA): TGTGCCAGCACTTCAGGGATTCCCCTCTTC. Protein product: CASTSGIPLF. The chain has TRBV2 and TRBJ1-2, with a tentative D call TRBD1 (5 bases). The CDR3 runs 10 residues. Germline CDR1 is SNHLY and CDR2 is FYNNEI.

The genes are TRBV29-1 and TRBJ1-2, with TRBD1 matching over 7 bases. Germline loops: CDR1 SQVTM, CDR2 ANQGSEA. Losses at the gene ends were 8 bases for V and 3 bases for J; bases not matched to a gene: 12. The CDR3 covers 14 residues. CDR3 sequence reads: CSIQGQTLYYGYTF. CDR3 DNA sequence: TGCAGCATACAGGGACAGACCCTCTACTATGGCTACACCTTC.

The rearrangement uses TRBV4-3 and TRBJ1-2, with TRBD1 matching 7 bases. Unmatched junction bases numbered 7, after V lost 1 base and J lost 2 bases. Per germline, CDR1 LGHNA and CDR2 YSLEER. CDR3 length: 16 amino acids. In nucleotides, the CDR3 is TGCGCCAGCAGCCAAGCGTTAACAGGGGCCAACTATGGCTACACCTTC. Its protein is CASSQALTGANYGYTF.

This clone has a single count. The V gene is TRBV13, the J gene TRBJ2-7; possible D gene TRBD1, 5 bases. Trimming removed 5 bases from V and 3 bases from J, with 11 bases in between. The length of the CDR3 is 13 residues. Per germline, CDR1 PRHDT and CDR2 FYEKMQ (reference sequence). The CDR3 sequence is CASSHNRNYEQYV. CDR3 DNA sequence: TGTGCCAGCAGCCATAACAGGAACTACGAGCAGTACGTC.

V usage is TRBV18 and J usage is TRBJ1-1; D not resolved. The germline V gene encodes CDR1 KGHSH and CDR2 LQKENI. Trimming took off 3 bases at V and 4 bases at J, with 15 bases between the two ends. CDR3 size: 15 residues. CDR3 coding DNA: TGTGCCAGCTCACCCTCCCGGGCGGGATCCACTGAAGCTTTCTTT. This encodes CASSPSRAGSTEAFF. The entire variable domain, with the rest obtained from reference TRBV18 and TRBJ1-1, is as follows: NAGVMQNPRHLVRRRGQEARLRCSPMKGHSHVYWYRQLPEEGLKFMVYLQKENIIDESGMPKERFSAEFPKEGPSILRIQQVVRGDSAAYFCASSPSRAGSTEAFFGQGTRLTVV.

CDR3 loop: CASSPPNRGDTGELFF. As DNA, the CDR3 is TGTGCCAGCTCACCACCGAACAGGGGGGACACCGGGGAGCTGTTTTTT. The chain joins TRBV18 to TRBJ2-2, with 8 bases matching TRBD1. The V and J ends lost 0 bases and 3 bases, in that order; junction bases with no gene match: 3. The CDR3 runs to 16 residues. Germline lookup yields CDR1 KGHSH and CDR2 LQKENI.

Written as DNA, the CDR3 is TGTGCCAGCAGAGGTGGACAGGGCCGGTCCTACGAGCAGTACTTC. Translating it yields CASRGGQGRSYEQYF. The rearrangement joins TRBV6-6 to TRBJ2-7; 8 bases agree with TRBD1. The CDR3 length is 15 residues. The junction had 8 bases not matched to a gene; V was cut back by 6 bases and J by 1 base. The germline CDR1 and CDR2 sequences are MNHNY and SVGAGI (reference sequence).

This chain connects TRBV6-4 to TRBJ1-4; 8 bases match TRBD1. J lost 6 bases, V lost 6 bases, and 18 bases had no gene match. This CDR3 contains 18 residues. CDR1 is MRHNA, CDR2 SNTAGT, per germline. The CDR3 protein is CASRSEDRVYDRDEKLFF. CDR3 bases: TGTGCCAGCAGAAGCGAGGACAGGGTTTATGATCGGGATGAAAAACTGTTTTTT.

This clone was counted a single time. In DNA form, the CDR3 reads TGCGCCAGCAGCTTGGTGCCGGGAGATAGCACTGAAGCTTTCTTT. Its protein is CASSLVPGDSTEAFF. The chain links TRBV5-1 to TRBJ1-1; D is unresolved. The CDR3 runs to 15 residues. Germline V gene sequence: CDR1 SGHRS, CDR2 YFSETQ. Trimming removed 0 bases at V and 4 bases at J, with 13 bases between. Filled out from reference TRBV5-1 and TRBJ1-1, the complete variable domain reads KAGVTQTPRYLIKTRGQQVTLSCSPISGHRSVSWYQQTPGQGLQFLFEYFSETQRNKGNFPGRFSGRQFSNSRSEMNVSTLELGDSALYLCASSLVPGDSTEAFFGQGTRLTVV.

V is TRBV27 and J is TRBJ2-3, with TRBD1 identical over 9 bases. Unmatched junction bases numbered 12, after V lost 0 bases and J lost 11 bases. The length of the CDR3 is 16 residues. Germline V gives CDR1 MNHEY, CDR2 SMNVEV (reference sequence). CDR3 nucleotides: TGTGCCAGCAGTTTATCTTTTTCGAAGGGGACAGGGAGGCAGTATTTT. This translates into CASSLSFSKGTGRQYF.

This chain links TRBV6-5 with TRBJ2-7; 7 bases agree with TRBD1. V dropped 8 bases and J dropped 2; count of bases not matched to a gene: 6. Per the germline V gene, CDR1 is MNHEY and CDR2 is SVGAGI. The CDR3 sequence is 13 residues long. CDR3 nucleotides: TGTGCCAGCGGGACAGAGAGCCCCTACGAGCAGTACTTC. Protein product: CASGTESPYEQYF.

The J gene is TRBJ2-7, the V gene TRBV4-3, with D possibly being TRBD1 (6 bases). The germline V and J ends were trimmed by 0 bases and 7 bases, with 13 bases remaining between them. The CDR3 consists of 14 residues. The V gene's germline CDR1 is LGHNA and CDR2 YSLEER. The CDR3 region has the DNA TGCGCCAGCAGCCAAGATCCCCAGGGGCGGGAGCAGTACTTC. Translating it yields CASSQDPQGREQYF.

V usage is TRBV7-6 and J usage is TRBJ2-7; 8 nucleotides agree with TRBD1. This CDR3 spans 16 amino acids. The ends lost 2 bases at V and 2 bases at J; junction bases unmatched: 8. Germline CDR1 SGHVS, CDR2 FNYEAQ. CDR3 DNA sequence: TGTGCCAGCAGCTTATCTTCGGGACAGGTTCCCTACGAGCAGTACTTC. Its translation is CASSLSSGQVPYEQYF.

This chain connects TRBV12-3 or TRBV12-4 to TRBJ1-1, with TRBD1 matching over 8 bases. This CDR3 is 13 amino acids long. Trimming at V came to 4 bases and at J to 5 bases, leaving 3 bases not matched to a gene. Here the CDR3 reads CASSSTGVTEAFF. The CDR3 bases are TGTGCCAGCAGTTCGACAGGGGTGACTGAAGCTTTCTTT.

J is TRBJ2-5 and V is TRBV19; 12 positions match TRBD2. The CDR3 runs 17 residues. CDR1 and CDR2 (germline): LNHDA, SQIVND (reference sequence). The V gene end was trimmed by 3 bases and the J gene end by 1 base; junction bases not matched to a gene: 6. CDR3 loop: CASSISGTSGLQETQYF. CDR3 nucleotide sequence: TGTGCCAGTAGTATCTCCGGGACTAGCGGGCTCCAAGAGACCCAGTACTTC.

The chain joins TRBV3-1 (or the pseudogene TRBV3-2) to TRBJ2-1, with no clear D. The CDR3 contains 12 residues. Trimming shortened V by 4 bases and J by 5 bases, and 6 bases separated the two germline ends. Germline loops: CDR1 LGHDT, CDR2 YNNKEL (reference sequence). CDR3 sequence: CASSPRDNEQFF. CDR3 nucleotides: TGTGCCAGCAGCCCTCGCGACAATGAGCAGTTCTTC.

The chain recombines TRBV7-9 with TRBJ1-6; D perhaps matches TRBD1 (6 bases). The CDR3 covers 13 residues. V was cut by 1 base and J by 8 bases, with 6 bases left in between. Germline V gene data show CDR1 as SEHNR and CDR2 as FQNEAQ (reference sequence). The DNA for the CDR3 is TGTGCCAGCAGCTTAGGGGGGCATTCACCCCTCCACTTT. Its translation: CASSLGGHSPLHF.